This entry is about one T cell receptor (beta chain). Its antigen remains unknown. The data belong to a study of cytomegalovirus exposure and HLA in healthy donors. Study details: T cells numbering around 190 million yielded more than 100 million unique TCR beta sequences in an earlier analysis. Overall study results and limits: Trimming of TCR beta V- and J-genes showed a link, identified in a later analysis, to a missense DCLRE1C variant. An analysis done earlier found most TCR beta V segments productive about 87% or about 30% of the time. It was shown in a later analysis that HLA-associated TCR beta chains were more clonally expanded than other, equally common chains.

Primers included in the PCR were 60 Vbeta and 13 Jbeta primers. Data came from immunoSEQ multiplex PCR; TCRdb stores just in-frame clones and leaves some out. The data contain some 120,000 clones, 80% of them singletons. This receptor was taken from a man younger than 40 in good health and CMV-seronegative. The sequencing sample was made of PBMCs.

CDR3 region: CASSLVTSDYNEQFF. The CDR3 DNA is TGTGCCAGCAGCTTGGTGACTAGCGATTACAATGAGCAGTTCTTC. The rearrangement links TRBV5-4 to TRBJ2-1; 8 positions match TRBD2. Germline V gene sequence: CDR1 SGHNT, CDR2 YYREEE (reference sequence). This CDR3 comprises 15 residues. J lost 4 bases, V lost 0 bases, and 3 bases had no gene match. Drawing the rest from reference TRBV5-4 and TRBJ2-1, the complete variable domain is ETGVTQSPTHLIKTRGQQVTLRCSSQSGHNTVSWYQQALGQGPQFIFQYYREEENGRGNFPPRFSGLQFPNYSSELNVNALELDDSALYLCASSLVTSDYNEQFFGPGTRLTVL.